The table lists the clone carrying this T cell receptor (beta chain) with a few counts. Trimming took 1 base from V and 9 from J, leaving 13 bases between them. The germline V gene has CDR1 SGHTA and CDR2 FQGTGA. The CDR3 has 15 amino acids. The source of the sample is a study of T cells after yellow fever vaccination. About the research overall: Any fraction with a low cell number was prepared using SMART-Seq v4 Ultra Low Input.

The study made its TCR cDNA through 5'RACE template switching. That step introduced a universal primer site along with UMIs. TCRdb ran MiXCR on the 5' RACE reads and lists one entry per CDR3 protein. The sample has roughly 350,000 distinct CDR3 sequences; approximately 4% are singletons. The rearrangement links TRBV7-3 to TRBJ1-6; a possible D gene is TRBD1 (5 bases). The sequenced sample was PBMCs, obtained 5 days after the yellow fever booster vaccination. The TCR sequence derives from a man aged 18 to 30 who received the YFV17D yellow fever vaccine. The CDR3 region has the DNA TGTGCCAGCAGCTTAATATCGGGGCGAGGTTCACCCCTCCACTTT. Its protein is CASSLISGRGSPLHF.